This T cell receptor beta chain was obtained from a study of blood T cell repertoires in COVID-19. For the study at large: COVID-19 samples collected from the United States, Italy and Spain covered acute and convalescent phases. Sample material is recorded as cDNA or gDNA derived from T cells, B-cell-depleted T cells, or PBMCs.

V shed 8 bases and J shed 2 bases, with 9 bases lying between them. Germline V gene data show CDR1 as MNHEY and CDR2 as SVGAGI. The CDR3 is 12 amino acids. In the original processing: Using reference gene primer amplification, nucleated cell counts were estimated. Data came from immunoSEQ multiplex PCR; TCRdb stores just in-frame clones and leaves some out. That table supplies the V and J calls and clone size; D and trimming were determined from the DNA. This table holds roughly 140,000 clones, around 85% found once. The chain carries TRBV6-5 and TRBJ1-2, with unresolved D. The TCR comes from a man aged 45-65 years with acute or convalescent COVID-19. Sequenced: peripheral blood. This CDR3 reads CASRDLNYGYTF. The CDR3, as DNA: TGTGCCAGCCGGGATTTAAACTATGGCTACACCTTC.